This T cell receptor beta chain was found in a study of T cell changes during pregnancy in multiple sclerosis. Repertoires were generated with immunoSEQ multiplex PCR, while TCRdb's copy carries only in-frame clones and drops some. The table has about 20,000 clones, approximately 90% seen once. From germline, CDR1 is MDHEN and CDR2 SYDVKM. CDR3 length: 17 amino acids. V gave up 3 bases and J gave up 3 bases, with 18 bases separating them. This receptor was taken from a female donor in good health, enrolled as a control in a pregnancy study. This material consisted of CD8+ T cells from peripheral blood mononuclear cells, taken in the third trimester of pregnancy. This chain links TRBV28 with TRBJ1-3, with a weak D call TRBD1 (5 bases). The CDR3 reads CASSLEPTSGFGNTIYF. In DNA form, the CDR3 reads TGTGCCAGCAGTTTGGAACCAACATCAGGGTTTGGAAACACCATATATTTT.